This T cell receptor (beta chain) was profiled in a study of blood T cell repertoires in COVID-19. Overall study: Material from acute and convalescent COVID-19 was sourced from the United States, Italy and Spain. The cDNA or gDNA used as material had been derived from T cells, B-cell-depleted T cells, or PBMCs.

Only in-frame clones appear in the TCRdb table, and some are missing; sequencing was by immunoSEQ multiplex PCR. The data contain about 95,000 clones, 75% to 90% of them seen just once; the ten biggest clones take up 3% to 4%. This CDR3 comprises 15 residues. Per germline, CDR1 MRHNA and CDR2 SNTAGT. V trimming: 2 bases; J trimming: 4 bases; junction bases outside the gene matches: 7. V gene TRBV6-4 combines with J gene TRBJ2-5; 7 bases fit TRBD2. Sequencing input: peripheral blood. This TCR derives from a woman in her 70s with acute or convalescent COVID-19. The CDR3, as DNA: TGTGCCAGCAGTGACGGCGGGAGATTCCTAGAGACCCAGTACTTC. Encoded protein: CASSDGGRFLETQYF.